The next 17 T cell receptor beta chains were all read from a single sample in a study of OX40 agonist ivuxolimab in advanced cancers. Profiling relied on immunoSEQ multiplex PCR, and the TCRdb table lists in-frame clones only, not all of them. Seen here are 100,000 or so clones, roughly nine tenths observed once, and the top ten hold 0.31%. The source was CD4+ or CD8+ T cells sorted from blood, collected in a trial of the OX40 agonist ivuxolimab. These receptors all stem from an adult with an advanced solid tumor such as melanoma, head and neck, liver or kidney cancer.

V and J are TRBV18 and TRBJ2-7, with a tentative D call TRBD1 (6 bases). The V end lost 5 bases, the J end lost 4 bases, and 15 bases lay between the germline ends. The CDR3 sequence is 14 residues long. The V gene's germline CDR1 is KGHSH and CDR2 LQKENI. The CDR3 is CASSAQGQGYEQYF. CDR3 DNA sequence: TGTGCCAGCTCAGCACAGGGTCAAGGATACGAGCAGTACTTC.

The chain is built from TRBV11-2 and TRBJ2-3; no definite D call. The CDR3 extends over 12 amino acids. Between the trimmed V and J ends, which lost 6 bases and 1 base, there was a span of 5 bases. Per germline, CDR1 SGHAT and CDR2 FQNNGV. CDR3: CASRGGTDTQYF. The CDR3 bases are TGTGCCAGCAGGGGTGGCACAGATACGCAGTATTTT.

The DNA for the CDR3 is TGCAGCGTCCCAGGGGCCTACGAGCAGTACTTC. Its protein product is CSVPGAYEQYF. V usage is TRBV29-1 and J usage is TRBJ2-7, with TRBD1 as a possible D gene (6 bases). The CDR3 length is 11 residues. V lost 6 bases and J lost 2, with 8 bases in between. Germline assignment: CDR1 SQVTM and CDR2 ANQGSEA.

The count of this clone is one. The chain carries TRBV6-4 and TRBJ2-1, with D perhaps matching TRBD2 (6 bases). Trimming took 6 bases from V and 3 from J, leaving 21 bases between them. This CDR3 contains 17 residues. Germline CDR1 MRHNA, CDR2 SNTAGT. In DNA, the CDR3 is TGTGCCAGCAGCCTGAGCCATGGGGGGACTTTCTACAATGAGCAGTTCTTC. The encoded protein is CASSLSHGGTFYNEQFF.

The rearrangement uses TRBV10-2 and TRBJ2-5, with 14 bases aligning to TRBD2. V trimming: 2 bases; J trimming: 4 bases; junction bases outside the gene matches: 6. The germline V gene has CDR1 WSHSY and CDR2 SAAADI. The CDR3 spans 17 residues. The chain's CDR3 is CASSEIPGTSGRETQYF. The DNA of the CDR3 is TGCGCCAGCAGTGAGATCCCCGGGACTAGCGGGAGAGAGACCCAGTACTTC.

CDR3 amino acids: CASSGGTGADTIYF. DNA of the CDR3: TGTGCCAGCAGCGGAGGGACAGGGGCTGACACCATATATTTT. V is TRBV7-9 and J is TRBJ1-3, with TRBD1 matching over 10 bases. There are 14 residues in the CDR3. Germline values: CDR1 SEHNR, CDR2 FQNEAQ (reference sequence). The J segment lost 8 bases and the V segment lost 5 bases, leaving 6 bases of the junction unmatched.

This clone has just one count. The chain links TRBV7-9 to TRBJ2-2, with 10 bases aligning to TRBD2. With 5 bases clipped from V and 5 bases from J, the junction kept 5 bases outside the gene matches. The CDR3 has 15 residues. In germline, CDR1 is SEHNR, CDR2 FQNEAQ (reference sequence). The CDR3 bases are TGTGCCAGCAGCAAGGAGGGACTAGCGACCGGGGAGCTGTTTTTT. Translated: CASSKEGLATGELFF.

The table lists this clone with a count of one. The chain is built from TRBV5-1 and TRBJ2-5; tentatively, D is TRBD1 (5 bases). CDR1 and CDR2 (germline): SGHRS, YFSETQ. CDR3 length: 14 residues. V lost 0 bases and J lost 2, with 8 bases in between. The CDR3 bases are TGCGCCAGCAGCTTGGGGGGCGTACAAGAGACCCAGTACTTC. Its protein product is CASSLGGVQETQYF.

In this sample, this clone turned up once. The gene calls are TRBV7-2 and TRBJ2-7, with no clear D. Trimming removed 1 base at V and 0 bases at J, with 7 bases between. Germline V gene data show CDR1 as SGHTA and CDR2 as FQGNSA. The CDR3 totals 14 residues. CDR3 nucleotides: TGTGCCAGCAGCTTAGGATACAACTCCTACGAGCAGTACTTC. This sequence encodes CASSLGYNSYEQYF. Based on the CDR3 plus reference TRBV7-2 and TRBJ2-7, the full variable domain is GAGVSQSPSNKVTEKGKDVELRCDPISGHTALYWYRQSLGQGLEFLIYFQGNSAPDKSGLPSDRFSAERTGGSVSTLTIQRTQQEDSAVYLCASSLGYNSYEQYFGPGTRLTVT.

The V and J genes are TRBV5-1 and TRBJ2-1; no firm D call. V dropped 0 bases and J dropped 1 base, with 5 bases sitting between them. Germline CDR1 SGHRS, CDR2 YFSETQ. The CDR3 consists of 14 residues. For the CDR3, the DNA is TGCGCCAGCAGCTTGGGACAATCCTACAATGAGCAGTTCTTC. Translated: CASSLGQSYNEQFF.

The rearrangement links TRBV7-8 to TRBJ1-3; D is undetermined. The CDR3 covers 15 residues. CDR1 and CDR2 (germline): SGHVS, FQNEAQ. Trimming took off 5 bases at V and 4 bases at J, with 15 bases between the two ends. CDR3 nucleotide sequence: TGTGCCAGCAGCCCGATTCCGGGGTCGGGAAACACCATATATTTT. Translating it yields CASSPIPGSGNTIYF.

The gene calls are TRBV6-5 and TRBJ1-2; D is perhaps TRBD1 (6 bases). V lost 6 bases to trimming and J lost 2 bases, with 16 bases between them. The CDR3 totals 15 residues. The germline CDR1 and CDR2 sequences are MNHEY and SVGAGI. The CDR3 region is CASSPKQGPNYGYTF. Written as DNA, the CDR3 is TGTGCCAGCAGCCCCAAACAGGGACCCAACTATGGCTACACCTTC.

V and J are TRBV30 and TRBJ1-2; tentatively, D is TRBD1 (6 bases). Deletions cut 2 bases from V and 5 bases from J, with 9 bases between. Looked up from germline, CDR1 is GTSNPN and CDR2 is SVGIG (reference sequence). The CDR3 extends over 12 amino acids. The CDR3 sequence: CAWSRGRYGYTF. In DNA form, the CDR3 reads TGTGCCTGGAGTAGGGGGAGATATGGCTACACCTTC.

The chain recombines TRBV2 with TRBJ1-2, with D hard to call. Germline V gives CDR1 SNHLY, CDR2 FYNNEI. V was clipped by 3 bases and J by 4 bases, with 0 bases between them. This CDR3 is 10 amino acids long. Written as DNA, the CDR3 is TGTGCCAGCAGTGACTATGGCTACACCTTC. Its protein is CASSDYGYTF.

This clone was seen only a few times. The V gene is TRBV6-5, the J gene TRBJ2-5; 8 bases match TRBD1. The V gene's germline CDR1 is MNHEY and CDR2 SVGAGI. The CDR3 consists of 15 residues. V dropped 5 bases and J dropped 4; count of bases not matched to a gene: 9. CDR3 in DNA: TGTGCCAGCAGTACCTCAGGGGGCTTGGCAGAGACCCAGTACTTC. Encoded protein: CASSTSGGLAETQYF.

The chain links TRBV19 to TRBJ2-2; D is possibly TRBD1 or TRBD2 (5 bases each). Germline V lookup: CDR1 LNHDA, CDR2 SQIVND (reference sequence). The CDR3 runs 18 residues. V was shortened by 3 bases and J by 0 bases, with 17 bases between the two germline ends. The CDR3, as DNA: TGTGCCAGTAGTATGGTCCCGGGGCTAGCTACGAACACCGGGGAGCTGTTTTTT. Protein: CASSMVPGLATNTGELFF.

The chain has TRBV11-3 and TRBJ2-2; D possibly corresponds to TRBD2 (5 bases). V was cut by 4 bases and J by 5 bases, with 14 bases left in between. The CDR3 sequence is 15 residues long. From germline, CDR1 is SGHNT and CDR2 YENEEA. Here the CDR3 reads CASSSESSGTGELFF. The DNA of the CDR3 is TGTGCCAGCAGCTCGGAATCCTCGGGGACCGGGGAGCTGTTTTTT.